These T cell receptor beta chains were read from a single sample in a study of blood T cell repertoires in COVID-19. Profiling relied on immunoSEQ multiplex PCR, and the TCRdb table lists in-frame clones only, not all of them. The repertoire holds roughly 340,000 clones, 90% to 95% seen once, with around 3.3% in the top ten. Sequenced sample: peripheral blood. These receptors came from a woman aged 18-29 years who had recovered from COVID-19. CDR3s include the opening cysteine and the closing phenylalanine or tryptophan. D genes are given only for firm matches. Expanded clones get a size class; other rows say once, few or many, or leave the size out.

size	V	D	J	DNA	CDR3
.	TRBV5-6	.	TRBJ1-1	TGTGCCAGCAGCTTCTCTATGAACCCTGAAGCTTTCTTT	CASSFSMNPEAFF
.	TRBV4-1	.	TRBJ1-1	TGCGCCAGCAGCCCGCGGGCAGAGAACACTGAAGCTTTCTTT	CASSPRAENTEAFF
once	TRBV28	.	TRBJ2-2	TGTGCCAGCAGTCCGCAGGGAATTCCCGGGGAGCTGTTTTTT	CASSPQGIPGELFF
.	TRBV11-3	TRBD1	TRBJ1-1	TGTGCCAGCAGCCCCGGACAGGGGGTAACAAGGAACACTGAAGCTTTCTTT	CASSPGQGVTRNTEAFF
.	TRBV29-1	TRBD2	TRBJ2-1	TGCAGCGTTGAAAGCGGGAGGTTCACTGAGCAGTTCTTC	CSVESGRFTEQFF
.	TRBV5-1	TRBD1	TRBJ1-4	TGCGCCAGCAGCTGGGGGGACAGTAATAATGAAAAACTGTTTTTT	CASSWGDSNNEKLFF
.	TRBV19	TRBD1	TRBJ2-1	TGTGCCAGTAGTAGGACAGGGGGCAGCATCTCCTACAATGAGCAGTTCTTC	CASSRTGGSISYNEQFF
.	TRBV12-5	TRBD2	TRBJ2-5	TGTGCTAGTGGTTTGAGGGCGGGAGGGCCGGAGACCCAGTACTTC	CASGLRAGGPETQYF
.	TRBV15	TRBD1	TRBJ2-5	TGTGCCACCAGCAGAGGGACAGGCCTGCAAGAGACCCAGTACTTC	CATSRGTGLQETQYF
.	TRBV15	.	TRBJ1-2	TGTGCCACCAGCGCCCAGGGGGGCTACACCTTC	CATSAQGGYTF
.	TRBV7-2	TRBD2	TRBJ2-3	TGTGCCAGCAGCTTAGCGTCGGGAGGGCCCTCAGATACGCAGTATTTT	CASSLASGGPSDTQYF
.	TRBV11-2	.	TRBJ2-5	TGTGCCAGCAGCTTCCCCGGCCTAGCGAGAGAGACCCAGTACTTC	CASSFPGLARETQYF
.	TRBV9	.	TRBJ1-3	TGTGCCAGCAGCGTAGCCGGGTACTCTGGAAACACCATATATTTT	CASSVAGYSGNTIYF
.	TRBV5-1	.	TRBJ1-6	TGCGCCAGCAGCTTGGAAGGGGGAGATTCACCCCTCCACTTT	CASSLEGGDSPLHF
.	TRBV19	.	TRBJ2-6	TGTGCCAGTAGTATCGGCCCGGGCGGGAACTCTGGGGCCAACGTCCTGACTTTC	CASSIGPGGNSGANVLTF
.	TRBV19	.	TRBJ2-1	TGTGCCAGTAGTATCTTTCTCGCGAATGAGCAGTTCTTC	CASSIFLANEQFF
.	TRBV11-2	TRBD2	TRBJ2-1	TGTGCCAGCAGCCAACACCGACTAGCGGGTGGAAATGAGCAGTTCTTC	CASSQHRLAGGNEQFF
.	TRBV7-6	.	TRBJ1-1	TGTGCCAGCGGGAGGGGAAATGAAGCTTTCTTT	CASGRGNEAFF
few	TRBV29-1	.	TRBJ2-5	TGCAGCGTTGGCTACGGACTGCCCTCGCAGACCCAGTACTTC	CSVGYGLPSQTQYF
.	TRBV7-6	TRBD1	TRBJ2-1	TGTGCCAGCAGCTTAGTATACCCCAGGGGGCGGTACAATGAGCAGTTCTTC	CASSLVYPRGRYNEQFF
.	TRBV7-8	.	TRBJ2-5	TGTGCCAGCAGCCTAGGGACTCTCCAAGAGACCCAGTACTTC	CASSLGTLQETQYF
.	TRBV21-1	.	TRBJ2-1	TGTGCCAGCAGGCTGGGTACCGGGACAGGGGCCCGAAATGAGCAGTTCTTC	CASRLGTGTGARNEQFF
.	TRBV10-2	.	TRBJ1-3	TGCGCCACCTCAGGGGTCTCTGGAAACACCATATATTTT	CATSGVSGNTIYF
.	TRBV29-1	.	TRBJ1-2	TGCAGCGTTGACTATCTTGCTAACTATGGCTACACCTTC	CSVDYLANYGYTF
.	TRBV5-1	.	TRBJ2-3	TGCGCCAGCAGCTTGGACTACCGTAGCACAGATACGCAGTATTTT	CASSLDYRSTDTQYF
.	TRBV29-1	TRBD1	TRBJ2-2	TGCAGCGGCGAGGACAGGTGGACCACCGGGGAGCTGTTTTTT	CSGEDRWTTGELFF
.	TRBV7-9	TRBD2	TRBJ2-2	TGTGCCAGCAGCAGACTAGCGGCCAACACCGGGGAGCTGTTTTTT	CASSRLAANTGELFF
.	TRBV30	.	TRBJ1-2	TGTGCCTACCAAGGCCCGAGGGCGGGGGACTATGGCTACACCTTC	CAYQGPRAGDYGYTF
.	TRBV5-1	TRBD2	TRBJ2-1	TGCGCCAGCAGCTTAGGAAGGACTAGCGGCCTCTGGGGCAATGAGCAGTTCTTC	CASSLGRTSGLWGNEQFF
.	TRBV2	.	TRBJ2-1	TGTGCCAGCAGTGGCGCCCCCGCGTGGGAGCAGTTCTTC	CASSGAPAWEQFF
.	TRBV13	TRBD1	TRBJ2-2	TGTGCCAGCAGCTCGACAGGGGGCCTACCCACCCCGAACACCGGGGAGCTGTTTTTT	CASSSTGGLPTPNTGELFF
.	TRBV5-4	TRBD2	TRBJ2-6	TGTGCCAGCAGTCGGGGGGGGTCTGGGGCCAACGTCCTGACTTTC	CASSRGGSGANVLTF
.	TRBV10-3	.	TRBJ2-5	TGTGCCATCAGTGAGGTCACAGGCCAAGAGACCCAGTACTTC	CAISEVTGQETQYF
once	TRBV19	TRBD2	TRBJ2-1	TGTGCCAGTAGTTTTGCGGGAGGGCCGAATGAGCAGTTCTTC	CASSFAGGPNEQFF
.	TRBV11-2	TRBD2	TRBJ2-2	TGTGCCAGCACAAGACTAGCGGGAGGGCCTTGGGAAGGGGAGCTGTTTTTT	CASTRLAGGPWEGELFF